The TCR beta chain under discussion was sequenced for a study of T cell responses to AZD1222 COVID-19 vaccine. Profiling relied on immunoSEQ multiplex PCR, and the TCRdb table lists in-frame clones only, not all of them. The data contain some 130,000 clones, about 90% of them seen just once; the ten biggest clones take up under 2%. CDR1 is MNHNY and CDR2 is SVGAGI in the germline V gene (reference sequence). The ends were cut back, 5 bases at V and 5 bases at J, with 13 bases in the middle. The CDR3 is made up of 14 amino acids. The material sequenced was peripheral blood, taken on day 0 of AZD1222 vaccination. The J gene is TRBJ1-5, the V gene TRBV6-6; D may be TRBD1 (5 bases). The sequence was collected from an adult in good health. The CDR3 sequence is CASSAWGVDQPQHF. In DNA, the CDR3 is TGTGCCAGCAGTGCCTGGGGGGTTGATCAGCCCCAGCATTTT.